Below, 29 T cell receptor beta chains from the same sample are listed, as sequenced in a study of shared clonotypes between healthy human individuals. Using immunoSEQ multiplex PCR, the repertoire was profiled, and TCRdb retains in-frame clones only, with some absent. The table lists over a million clones, around 78% of them singletons, with 0.55% to 0.7% in the top ten. The sample comprised memory CD4+ T cells from PBMCs. As for subset: CD45RA-negative fraction. The origin of the receptors is a man aged 18 to 30 in good health. Some clones in this sample may be carry-over from other donors' samples.

This clone appeared once. V gene TRBV20-1 combines with J gene TRBJ2-2, with D unclear. Between the trimmed V and J ends, which lost 4 bases and 4 bases, there was a span of 4 bases. CDR1 is DFQATT and CDR2 is SNEGSKA in the germline V gene (reference sequence). The CDR3 is made up of 11 amino acids. CDR3 amino acids: CSATGTGELFF. The CDR3 coding sequence is TGCAGTGCTACCGGCACCGGGGAGCTGTTTTTT.

This chain links TRBV13 with TRBJ2-1; TRBD1 aligns across 8 bases. V gave up 3 bases and J gave up 1 base; unmatched junction bases: 2. The germline gives CDR1 PRHDT, CDR2 FYEKMQ (reference sequence). The CDR3 is made up of 15 amino acids. CDR3 protein: CASSFRTGSYNEQFF. The CDR3 DNA reads TGTGCCAGCAGCTTTAGGACAGGGTCCTACAATGAGCAGTTCTTC. Variable domain in full (rest from reference TRBV13 and TRBJ2-1): AAGVIQSPRHLIKEKRETATLKCYPIPRHDTVYWYQQGPGQDPQFLISFYEKMQSDKGSIPDRFSAQQFSDYHSELNMSSLELGDSALYFCASSFRTGSYNEQFFGPGTRLTVL.

This chain links TRBV25-1 with TRBJ1-1; TRBD1 is a possible D gene (6 bases). Deletions cut 3 bases from V and 3 bases from J, with 14 bases between. CDR1 is MGHDK, CDR2 SYGVNS, per germline. The CDR3 has 15 amino acids. The CDR3 spells CASSEEGGAHTEAFF. The CDR3 DNA is TGTGCCAGCAGTGAGGAGGGGGGGGCGCACACTGAAGCTTTCTTT.

The sample holds one count of this clone. The V gene is TRBV6-5, the J gene TRBJ2-7; 8 positions agree with TRBD2. Germline V lookup: CDR1 MNHEY, CDR2 SVGAGI. The CDR3 contains 14 residues. Germline trimming cut 6 bases from V and 2 bases from J; bases unmatched to any gene: 6. The CDR3 DNA is TGTGCCAGCAGCAGTCGGGGGGGAACCTACGAGCAGTACTTC. The encoded protein is CASSSRGGTYEQYF.

This clone was recorded once. V usage is TRBV5-1 and J usage is TRBJ2-1; 8 bases align to TRBD2. The CDR3 extends over 15 amino acids. Trimming took 4 bases from V and 3 from J; bases not matched to a gene: 6. Germline CDR1 and CDR2: SGHRS and YFSETQ. The CDR3 loop is CASSTQSGGYNEQFF. The CDR3 region has the DNA TGCGCCAGCAGCACTCAAAGCGGGGGCTACAATGAGCAGTTCTTC.

The count of this clone is one. The rearrangement links TRBV18 to TRBJ1-2; 9 bases align to TRBD1. Germline CDR1 and CDR2: KGHSH and LQKENI. J gave up 4 bases and V 6 bases, and 3 bases lay outside the gene matches. The CDR3 extends over 13 amino acids. The CDR3 here is CASSKTGGYGYTF. For the CDR3, the DNA is TGTGCCAGCTCCAAGACAGGGGGCTATGGCTACACCTTC.

CDR3 sequence (DNA): TGCGCCAGCAGCCCAGAGACAGGGCCCCAAGAGACCCAGTACTTC. Its protein product is CASSPETGPQETQYF. The J gene is TRBJ2-5, the V gene TRBV5-1; TRBD1 matches 7 bases. This CDR3 is built from 15 residues. Germline CDR1 and CDR2: SGHRS and YFSETQ. The J segment lost 1 base and the V segment lost 4 bases, leaving 7 bases of the junction unmatched.

This clone has a count of ten or more. The chain is built from TRBV2 and TRBJ1-2, with D possibly matching TRBD1 (5 bases). CDR1 and CDR2 from the germline V gene are SNHLY and FYNNEI. V lost 4 bases and J lost 3, with 12 bases in between. The CDR3 covers 14 residues. The CDR3 sequence: CASSGGSGDYGYTF. The DNA for the CDR3 is TGTGCCAGCAGTGGAGGGTCGGGGGACTATGGCTACACCTTC. The variable domain in full, with the rest retrieved from reference TRBV2 and TRBJ1-2, is EPEVTQTPSHQVTQMGQEVILRCVPISNHLYFYWYRQILGQKVEFLVSFYNNEISEKSEIFDDQFSVERPDGSNFTLKIRSTKLEDSAMYFCASSGGSGDYGYTFGSGTRLTVV.

The chain links TRBV28 to TRBJ1-1; D not resolved. With 2 bases removed from V and 4 bases from J, the gap between germline ends came to 29 bases. Germline V lookup: CDR1 MDHEN, CDR2 SYDVKM. The length of the CDR3 is 20 residues. This CDR3 is CASSLIATSLAFRSGTEAFF. In DNA form, the CDR3 reads TGTGCCAGCAGTTTAATCGCAACCTCCTTGGCATTCCGCAGCGGCACTGAAGCTTTCTTT.

Turning to this clone: With only one base between it and a far larger clone, this is likely a read error. The V gene is TRBV4-1, the J gene TRBJ2-7; 9 bases agree with TRBD1. J lost 9 bases, V lost 2 bases, and 5 bases had no gene match. In germline, CDR1 is MGHRA, CDR2 YSYEKL. The CDR3 loop spans 13 amino acids. In nucleotides, the CDR3 is TGCGCCAGCAGCCAACGGACAGGGGACGGGCAGTACTTC. Encoded protein: CASSQRTGDGQYF.

This clone has just one count. This chain joins TRBV13 and TRBJ1-4, with D possibly TRBD1 on 5 matching bases. CDR1 and CDR2 from the germline V gene are PRHDT and FYEKMQ (reference sequence). The V gene lost 3 bases and the J gene lost 5 bases, with 16 bases spanning the gap. The CDR3 is 16 amino acids. DNA of the CDR3: TGTGCCAGCAGCTTGCAGGGCGTTAGGGAAAATGAAAAACTGTTTTTT. Translated: CASSLQGVRENEKLFF.

Of note for this clone: One end of the junction varies from germline; a read error may be responsible. The V call is TRBV7-9, the J call TRBJ2-1, with D perhaps assigned TRBD1 or TRBD2 (5 bases each). Germline V CDR1 and CDR2: SEHNR, FQNEAQ (reference sequence). The CDR3 is 13 residues long. In nucleotides, the CDR3 is TGTGCCAGCAGCCCCTTTGAGGTGTCGGGGACCCTCTTC. It yields the protein CASSPFEVSGTLF.

CDR3 loop: CASINKGNADTQYF. CDR3 bases: TGTGCCAGTATCAACAAGGGGAACGCAGATACGCAGTATTTT. This rearrangement joins TRBV19 to TRBJ2-3; D perhaps matches TRBD1 (5 bases). The CDR3 extends over 14 amino acids. Trimming removed 7 bases from V and 4 bases from J, with 15 bases in between. The germline gives CDR1 LNHDA, CDR2 SQIVND (reference sequence).

This chain's CDR3 is CASGADHGTFYEQYF. The CDR3 DNA follows: TGTGCCAGCGGGGCCGACCACGGAACTTTTTACGAGCAGTACTTC. The chain has TRBV6-1 and TRBJ2-7; perhaps TRBD1 as D (5 bases). V was shortened by 8 bases and J by 4 bases, with 21 bases between the two germline ends. CDR1 is MNHNS, CDR2 SASEGT, per germline. The CDR3 is 15 amino acids.

The chain combines TRBV6-6 with TRBJ2-1; unclear D gene. Per the germline V gene, CDR1 is MNHNY and CDR2 is SVGAGI (reference sequence). The CDR3 has 14 amino acids. V was trimmed by 6 bases and J by 3 bases, leaving 12 bases between them. The CDR3 coding sequence is TGTGCCAGCAGCTCGGGCGTACACTACAATGAGCAGTTCTTC. This encodes CASSSGVHYNEQFF.

The chain is built from TRBV18 and TRBJ2-1; 8 bases fit TRBD2. With 5 bases clipped from V and 7 bases from J, the junction kept 13 bases outside the gene matches. Germline values: CDR1 KGHSH, CDR2 LQKENI. This CDR3 spans 16 amino acids. CDR3 nucleotides: TGTGCCAGCTCAGTAACGACTAGCGCAACAGGGAATGAGCAGTTCTTC. Its protein product is CASSVTTSATGNEQFF.

The rearrangement uses TRBV27 and TRBJ1-2; weak D call: TRBD1 (5 bases). Germline V gene data show CDR1 as MNHEY and CDR2 as SMNVEV (reference sequence). Trimming stripped 5 bases from V and 4 bases from J, with 11 bases between. This CDR3 has 13 residues. The CDR3 region is CASSLGEGYGYTF. In DNA, the CDR3 is TGTGCCAGCAGTCTGGGGGAGGGCTATGGCTACACCTTC.

The chain has TRBV28 and TRBJ2-5; a possible D gene is TRBD1 (6 bases). This CDR3 spans 14 amino acids. V lost 4 bases and J lost 4, with 13 bases in between. Looked up from germline, CDR1 is MDHEN and CDR2 is SYDVKM. The CDR3 protein is CASSYRVGGETQYF. The DNA for the CDR3 is TGTGCCAGCAGTTACAGGGTCGGTGGAGAGACCCAGTACTTC.

The chain joins TRBV28 to TRBJ2-7; D uncertain. The germline CDR1 and CDR2 sequences are MDHEN and SYDVKM. Trimming cost V 8 bases and J 3 bases, with 14 bases left between them. This CDR3 is 13 amino acids long. CDR3 in amino acids: CASPCGCNYEQYF. CDR3 coding DNA: TGTGCCAGCCCATGCGGATGCAACTACGAGCAGTACTTC.

This sequence joins TRBV15 and TRBJ2-7; possibly TRBD2 for D (6 bases). CDR1 LNHNV and CDR2 YYDKDF come from the germline V gene (reference sequence). The CDR3 is made up of 13 amino acids. Deletions cut 3 bases from V and 3 bases from J, with 9 bases between. As DNA, the CDR3 is TGTGCCACCAGCAGTAGACTAGACTACGAGCAGTACTTC. Its protein product is CATSSRLDYEQYF.

The chain links TRBV10-1 to TRBJ2-3; D is perhaps TRBD1 (5 bases). The germline gives CDR1 WNHNN, CDR2 SYGVQD (reference sequence). Trimming took off 0 bases at V and 1 base at J, with 11 bases between the two ends. The CDR3 consists of 16 residues. CDR3 DNA: TGCGCCAGCAGTGAGTCGGGGCGCGGTGGCACAGATACGCAGTATTTT. Translation: CASSESGRGGTDTQYF.

This chain links TRBV28 with TRBJ2-3, with TRBD2 matching 7 bases. This CDR3 region has 15 residues. Germline-derived CDR1 and CDR2 are MDHEN and SYDVKM. J was trimmed by 2 bases and V by 7 bases; bases with no gene match: 9. The CDR3 reads CASTPTGLNTDTQYF. The CDR3 DNA sequence: TGTGCCAGCACCCCGACGGGACTAAACACAGATACGCAGTATTTT.

This clone was observed at least ten times. The same CDR3 also results from other DNA sequences found in this sample. The chain links TRBV5-1 to TRBJ1-4; TRBD1 matches at 7 bases. Germline V gene data show CDR1 as SGHRS and CDR2 as YFSETQ. The CDR3 runs to 14 residues. Trimming at V came to 2 bases and at J to 8 bases, leaving 6 bases not matched to a gene. Written as DNA, the CDR3 is TGCGCCAGCAGCTTACGGGACAGAGGGGAAAAACTGTTTTTT. Protein: CASSLRDRGEKLFF.

The chain couples TRBV6-5 to TRBJ2-1; TRBD1 is a possible D gene (5 bases). Germline loops: CDR1 MNHEY, CDR2 SVGAGI. The CDR3 consists of 15 residues. The ends were cut back, 9 bases at V and 0 bases at J, with 15 bases in the middle. The CDR3 region has the DNA TGTGCCAGTAAGACCAGACAGAGCTCCTACAATGAGCAGTTCTTC. It specifies CASKTRQSSYNEQFF.

This clone is a singleton in its sample. The V call is TRBV5-8, the J call TRBJ2-5; D unresolved. V lost 6 bases, J lost 7 bases, and 10 bases lay in between. In germline, CDR1 is SGHTS, CDR2 YDEGEE. The CDR3 is made up of 11 amino acids. The CDR3 loop reads CASTRLLTQYF. CDR3 sequence (DNA): TGTGCCAGCACTCGGTTGCTGACCCAGTACTTC.

The chain is built from TRBV21-1 and TRBJ2-5. TRBV21-1 is deemed a pseudogene. The CDR3 runs 16 residues. CDR3 in amino acids: CASSNDRRVVQETQYF. As DNA, the CDR3 is TGTGCCAGCAGCAATGATCGTAGGGTCGTACAAGAGACCCAGTACTTC.

The gene calls are TRBV9 and TRBJ1-3; unclear D gene. The length of the CDR3 is 14 residues. Trimming pared 0 bases from V and 4 bases from J, leaving 8 bases between. The germline CDR1 and CDR2 sequences are SGDLS and YYNGEE. The CDR3 region has the DNA TGTGCCAGCAGCGTAGGGGCAGGCGGAAACACCATATATTTT. The encoded protein is CASSVGAGGNTIYF.

CDR3 sequence reads: CASSVRLGGSTDTQYF. DNA for the CDR3: TGTGCCAGCAGCGTCCGACTAGGGGGAAGCACAGATACGCAGTATTTT. The chain joins TRBV7-2 to TRBJ2-3; perhaps D is TRBD1 or TRBD2 (6 bases each). The CDR3 is 16 amino acids. The ends were cut back, 5 bases at V and 0 bases at J, with 15 bases in the middle. Germline V gene sequence: CDR1 SGHTA, CDR2 FQGNSA.

The rearrangement links TRBV4-2 to TRBJ2-7; no definite D call. This CDR3 spans 17 amino acids. Trimming left V 1 base short and J 3 bases short, with 19 bases between. The V gene's germline CDR1 is LGHNA and CDR2 YNFKEQ. The CDR3 nucleotides are TGTGCCAGCAGCCAAGGGCGGTACTCAGTCCCGGACTACGAGCAGTACTTC. Protein: CASSQGRYSVPDYEQYF.